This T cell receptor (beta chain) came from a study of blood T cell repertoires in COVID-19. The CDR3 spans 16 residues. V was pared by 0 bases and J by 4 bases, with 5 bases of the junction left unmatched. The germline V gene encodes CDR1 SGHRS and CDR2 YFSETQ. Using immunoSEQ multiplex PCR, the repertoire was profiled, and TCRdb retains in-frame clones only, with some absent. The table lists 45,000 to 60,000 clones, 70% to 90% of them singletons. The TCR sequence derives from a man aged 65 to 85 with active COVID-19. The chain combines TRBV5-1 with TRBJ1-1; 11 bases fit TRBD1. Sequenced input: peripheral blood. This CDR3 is CASSLAWDRGSTEAFF. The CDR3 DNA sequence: TGCGCCAGCAGCTTGGCCTGGGACAGGGGGTCCACTGAAGCTTTCTTT.